The 10 T cell receptor beta chains below were found in one sample sequenced in a study of T-cell reconstitution after alpha-beta-depleted transplantation in children. The library targeted TCRbeta and was prepared with unique molecular identifiers. TCRdb fed the PCR reads into MiXCR, producing one record per CDR3 protein. The repertoire holds 450,000 to 600,000 distinct CDR3 sequences, with approximately 29% as singletons. The sample here was PBMCs from the stem cell graft donor, taken from the stem cell graft. These receptors came from a human donor who donated a stem cell graft to a child with aplastic anemia.

The V call is TRBV18, the J call TRBJ2-2, with a tentative D call TRBD2 (6 bases). In germline, CDR1 is KGHSH, CDR2 LQKENI. This CDR3 is 19 amino acids long. Trimming shortened V by 6 bases and J by 1 base, and 24 bases separated the two germline ends. The CDR3 loop is CASSALWRDHRGNTGELFF. As DNA, the CDR3 is TGTGCCAGCTCCGCCTTATGGCGGGACCATCGGGGGAACACCGGGGAGCTGTTTTTT.

This chain connects TRBV12-1 to TRBJ2-7; TRBD2 was called by the table and not checked on the DNA. TRBV12-1 is deemed a pseudogene. The CDR3 is made up of 18 amino acids. CDR3 nucleotide sequence: TGTGCCAGCAGCTTTCCGCCTAGCGGGATGGGGGGACCCTACGAGCAGTACGTC. This encodes CASSFPPSGMGGPYEQYV.

V is TRBV20-1 and J is TRBJ2-7; D not resolved. Germline loops: CDR1 DFQATT, CDR2 SNEGSKA (reference sequence). The V and J ends lost 2 bases and 5 bases respectively, with 16 bases between them. The CDR3 length is 14 residues. CDR3 nucleotide sequence: TGCAGTGCTAGATCAGGTTCCAACCAGAACGAGCAGTACGTC. This sequence encodes CSARSGSNQNEQYV.

The genes are TRBV6-5 and TRBJ1-2, with 7 bases that match TRBD1. The CDR3 runs to 14 residues. In germline, CDR1 is MNHEY, CDR2 SVGAGI. V gave up 4 bases and J gave up 7 bases; unmatched junction bases: 9. The CDR3 nucleotides read TGTGCCAGCAGTTCCCTACAGGGGATTGTTGGCTACACCTTC. Protein: CASSSLQGIVGYTF.

The J gene is TRBJ2-3, the V gene TRBV5-1; D remains ambiguous. CDR3 length: 12 residues. From germline, CDR1 is SGHRS and CDR2 YFSETQ. V lost 4 bases and J lost 4, with 7 bases in between. CDR3 coding DNA: TGCGCCAGCAGCCTTCCTTCAGATACGCAGTATTTT. Encoded protein: CASSLPSDTQYF.

A few counts support this clonotype. This rearrangement joins TRBV9 to TRBJ2-3, with D possibly being TRBD1 (6 bases). With 0 bases removed from V and 4 bases from J, the gap between germline ends came to 12 bases. Germline loops: CDR1 SGDLS, CDR2 YYNGEE. CDR3 size: 15 residues. This chain's CDR3 is CASSVGQGLPDTQYF. The DNA of the CDR3 is TGTGCCAGCAGCGTAGGGCAGGGGTTGCCAGATACGCAGTATTTT.

This rearrangement joins TRBV18 to TRBJ1-1; the D gene is possibly TRBD1 (5 bases). This CDR3 region has 15 residues. Germline V gives CDR1 KGHSH, CDR2 LQKENI. V dropped 4 bases and J dropped 1 base, with 13 bases sitting between them. The CDR3 protein is CASSRDGQPNTEAFF. CDR3 coding DNA: TGTGCCAGCTCACGGGACGGCCAACCGAACACTGAAGCTTTCTTT.

The genes are TRBV29-1 and TRBJ1-3; D is perhaps TRBD1 (5 bases). Germline V gene lookup returns CDR1 SQVTM and CDR2 ANQGSEA. V lost 0 bases, J lost 2 bases, and 8 bases lay in between. CDR3 size: 14 residues. The CDR3 DNA reads as TGCAGCGTTGAAGATTTGGGGGCTGGAAACACCATATATTTT. Its protein is CSVEDLGAGNTIYF.

This clonotype was observed a handful of times. The chain joins TRBV27 to TRBJ1-2; D is perhaps TRBD1 (5 bases). Per germline, CDR1 MNHEY and CDR2 SMNVEV (reference sequence). The V gene lost 2 bases and the J gene lost 5 bases, with 18 bases spanning the gap. CDR3 length: 16 residues. CDR3: CASSLRPWQGFYGYTF. DNA of the CDR3: TGTGCCAGCAGTTTACGACCATGGCAGGGCTTTTATGGCTACACCTTC.

This clonotype was detected only a few times. The chain carries TRBV5-1 and TRBJ2-3, with D tentatively TRBD1 or TRBD2 (6 bases each). The CDR3 has 16 amino acids. Germline V gene data show CDR1 as SGHRS and CDR2 as YFSETQ. The V end was cut by 2 bases, the J end by 3 bases, with 16 bases between. CDR3 bases: TGCGCCAGCAGCTTCGCTGGTGGGGGGCGGACAGATACGCAGTATTTT. This encodes CASSFAGGGRTDTQYF.